This T cell receptor beta chain was sequenced in a study of Graves' ophthalmopathy and Graves' hyperthyroidism. Findings and limits, study-wide: With around 88% sensitivity and 75% to 84% specificity, a 13-signature model separated ophthalmopathy from stable hyperthyroidism.

TCR beta CDR3 amplification used RNA transcripts. An opening RT-PCR round employed HTBI primers and preceded a second-round multiplex PCR. TCRdb re-called the multiplex PCR reads with MiXCR, one entry per CDR3 protein. The table lists roughly 610,000 distinct CDR3 sequences, 22% of them singletons. A word on this clonotype: The antigen is unknown.

Patients were diagnosed from clinical symptoms, serum thyroxine, TRAb, thyroid ultrasound and orbital computed tomography. The germline V gene has CDR1 MNHNS and CDR2 SASEGT. Trimming left V 8 bases short and J 0 bases short, with 10 bases between. The length of the CDR3 is 13 residues. Sequenced material: peripheral blood. This clonotype originated in a woman aged 18-29 years with stable Graves' hyperthyroidism. Some clones in this sample may be carry-over from other donors' samples. The chain recombines TRBV6-1 with TRBJ2-5; D ambiguous. The DNA for the CDR3 is TGTGCCAGCCGATGGCGTAACCAAGAGACCCAGTACTTC. Translation: CASRWRNQETQYF.